A selection of T cell receptor beta chains follows, all from one sample in a study of regulatory T cells in long-lasting Graves disease. TCRdb reprocessed the multiplex PCR reads with MiXCR, giving one entry per CDR3 protein. This sample has more than 450,000 distinct CDR3 sequences, with around 15% found just once. A further study also used this sample, focusing on T cells in Graves' hyperthyroidism and ophthalmopathy.

The sample in question was peripheral blood mononuclear cells (PBMCs), obtained at new diagnosis, from a patient treated with antithyroid drugs. The receptors here all came from a man in his forties with Graves disease. CDR3s include the opening cysteine and the closing phenylalanine or tryptophan. The D gene is left open where the match is weak. Where a row states a size, it is once, few, many or the class of an expanded clone; other rows omit it.

D gene	J gene	V gene	clone size	CDR3 protein	CDR3 DNA
TRBD2	TRBJ2-1	TRBV28	many	CASTSTGTSIEQFF	TGTGCCAGCACATCCACCGGGACTAGCATTGAGCAGTTCTTC
-	TRBJ2-7	TRBV28	many	CASSLLAGDSYEQYF	TGTGCCAGCAGTTTACTGGCCGGGGATTCCTACGAGCAGTACTTC
TRBD1	TRBJ1-1	TRBV29-1	few	CSGGTGKDTEAFF	TGCAGCGGGGGGACAGGGAAGGACACTGAAGCTTTCTTT
TRBD2	TRBJ2-7	TRBV28	many	CASSFGPSGVYEQYF	TGTGCCAGCAGTTTTGGTCCTAGCGGAGTCTACGAGCAGTACTTC
TRBD1	TRBJ2-7	TRBV20-1	-	CSALTNRDRVPYEQYF	TGCAGTGCTCTTACAAACCGGGACAGGGTTCCCTACGAGCAGTACTTC
TRBD1	TRBJ1-1	TRBV5-1	many	CASSRGDRDRGSRAFF	TGCGCCAGCAGCCGAGGTGACCGGGACAGGGGGTCGCGGGCTTTCTTT
-	TRBJ2-4	TRBV20-1	few	CSARSRQLVAKNIQYF	TGCAGTGCTAGGTCGCGACAGTTAGTAGCCAAAAACATTCAGTACTTC
-	TRBJ2-3	TRBV19	-	CASSINPTTDTQYF	TGTGCCAGTAGTATAAATCCCACCACAGATACGCAGTATTTT
TRBD2	TRBJ2-2	TRBV2	many	CATTSGRATGELFF	TGTGCCACCACTAGCGGGAGGGCCACCGGGGAGCTGTTTTTT
TRBD2	TRBJ2-5	TRBV5-1	-	CASSLSSREVRRETQYF	TGCGCCAGCAGCTTGAGTTCGCGGGAGGTCCGCCGGGAGACCCAGTACTTC
-	TRBJ2-5	TRBV7-9	-	CASRARAPEETQYF	TGTGCCAGCAGGGCACGGGCCCCAGAAGAGACCCAGTACTTC
-	TRBJ2-7	TRBV5-4	few	CASSLDGSYYEQYF	TGTGCCAGCAGCTTGGATGGGAGTTACTACGAGCAGTACTTC
-	TRBJ1-1	TRBV5-1	many	CASSLALSARNTEAFF	TGCGCCAGCAGCTTGGCCCTATCGGCGAGAAACACTGAAGCTTTCTTT
TRBD1	TRBJ2-4	TRBV7-8	few	CASSHDRGVIQYF	TGTGCCAGCAGCCACGACAGGGGCGTCATTCAGTACTTC
-	TRBJ2-2	TRBV5-1	-	CASSLQSTGELFF	TGCGCCAGCAGCTTGCAGAGCACCGGGGAGCTGTTTTTT
TRBD1	TRBJ1-1	TRBV12-3/TRBV12-4	many	CASRAGTGRQAFF	TGTGCCAGCAGGGCCGGGACAGGGAGGCAAGCTTTCTTT
-	TRBJ1-5	TRBV10-3	few	CANGQSNQPQHF	TGTGCCAACGGACAGAGCAATCAGCCCCAGCATTTT
-	TRBJ2-7	TRBV20-1	many	CSAAGLLSSYEQYF	TGCAGTGCTGCAGGCCTACTTAGCTCCTACGAGCAGTACTTC
-	TRBJ2-6	TRBV11-2	many	CASSPAQGRSGANVLTF	TGTGCCAGCAGCCCGGCACAAGGTCGCTCTGGGGCCAACGTCCTGACTTTC
TRBD2	TRBJ2-3	TRBV27	many	CASSPRTSGGSDTQYF	TGTGCCAGCAGTCCCCGGACTAGCGGCGGTTCAGATACGCAGTATTTT
-	TRBJ2-1	TRBV7-8	-	CASSEGGTSYNEQFF	TGTGCCAGCAGTGAAGGGGGGACAAGTTACAATGAGCAGTTCTTC
-	TRBJ1-3	TRBV6-2/TRBV6-3	few	CASRGLFGNTIYF	TGTGCCAGCAGGGGACTGTTTGGAAACACCATATATTTT
-	TRBJ2-7	TRBV11-2	-	CASSLTPASYEQYF	TGTGCCAGCAGCTTAACCCCGGCCAGCTACGAGCAGTACTTC
-	TRBJ2-3	TRBV18	many	CASSPFGIGDTQYF	TGTGCCAGCTCACCTTTTGGGATTGGAGATACGCAGTATTTT
TRBD1	TRBJ2-3	TRBV19	few	CASSPGQGATDTQYF	TGTGCCAGTAGTCCGGGACAGGGGGCCACAGATACGCAGTATTTT
-	TRBJ1-1	TRBV3-1	many	CASSQGGQEAFF	TGTGCCAGCAGCCAAGGCGGGCAGGAAGCTTTCTTT
-	TRBJ2-7	TRBV5-1	many	CASSPGLNLYEQYF	TGCGCCAGCAGCCCCGGGCTTAACCTTTACGAGCAGTACTTC
TRBD1	TRBJ1-4	TRBV9	few	CASSETGGAGEKLFF	TGTGCCAGCAGCGAGACAGGGGGCGCTGGGGAAAAACTGTTTTTT
-	TRBJ2-7	TRBV6-1	many	CASSRRTRDLAEQYF	TGTGCCAGCAGTAGGCGTACTAGGGATCTCGCCGAGCAGTACTTC
-	TRBJ2-6	TRBV20-1	many	CSAAGRGVSGANVLTF	TGCAGTGCCGCGGGACGGGGAGTTTCTGGGGCCAACGTCCTGACTTTC
-	TRBJ2-3	TRBV7-3	-	CASSVYPRTDTQYF	TGTGCCAGCAGTGTATACCCTCGCACAGATACGCAGTATTTT
-	TRBJ2-7	TRBV5-1	many	CASSWQRAYEQYF	TGTGCCAGCAGCTGGCAGCGAGCCTACGAGCAGTACTTC
TRBD1	TRBJ1-1	TRBV9	-	CASSVQGARTEAFF	TGTGCCAGCAGCGTACAGGGGGCTCGGACTGAAGCTTTCTTT
-	TRBJ1-1	TRBV12-3/TRBV12-4	many	CASSWKAQYTEAFF	TGTGCCAGCAGTTGGAAAGCACAGTACACTGAAGCTTTCTTT
-	TRBJ2-6	TRBV28	many	CASSPGGLGANVLTF	TGTGCCAGCAGTCCAGGAGGATTGGGGGCCAACGTCCTGACTTTC
-	TRBJ2-7	TRBV30	many	CAWSYREGYEQYF	TGTGCCTGGAGTTACAGGGAGGGCTACGAGCAGTACTTC
-	TRBJ1-1	TRBV10-3	many	CAIRPGQTNTEAFF	TGTGCCATCAGACCGGGACAAACGAACACTGAAGCTTTCTTT
TRBD1	TRBJ1-5	TRBV4-2	-	CASSQGDRGQSNQPQHF	TGTGCCAGCAGCCAAGGAGACAGGGGCCAGAGCAATCAGCCCCAGCATTTT
-	TRBJ2-7	TRBV2	many	CASSGWTAAYEQYF	TGTGCCAGCAGTGGATGGACAGCAGCCTACGAGCAGTACTTC
-	TRBJ1-2	TRBV30	many	CAWTEAGYGYTF	TGTGCCTGGACTGAGGCGGGCTATGGCTACACCTTC
TRBD2	TRBJ2-7	TRBV12-3/TRBV12-4	many	CASSLHAGRANEQYF	TGTGCCAGCAGTCTTCACGCAGGGAGGGCAAACGAGCAGTACTTC
TRBD2	TRBJ2-1	TRBV7-9	-	CASSHFQGASGGSYNEQFF	TGTGCCAGCAGCCATTTCCAGGGAGCTAGCGGGGGGTCCTACAATGAGCAGTTCTTC
TRBD1	TRBJ1-5	TRBV2	many	CASSRGEGAHQPQHF	TGTGCCAGCAGCAGGGGAGAGGGGGCTCATCAGCCCCAGCATTTT
-	TRBJ2-5	TRBV28	many	CASSLRPSETQYF	TGTGCCAGCAGTTTAAGGCCCAGTGAGACCCAGTACTTC
-	TRBJ2-1	TRBV6-2/TRBV6-3	many	CASSYLNQVSDYNEQFF	TGTGCCAGCAGTTACCTTAACCAGGTGAGCGACTACAATGAGCAGTTCTTC
-	TRBJ1-1	TRBV5-6	few	CASSFMLAEAFF	TGTGCCAGCAGCTTCATGTTGGCAGAAGCTTTCTTT
-	TRBJ2-1	TRBV12-3/TRBV12-4	many	CASSLAGLAKNNEQFF	TGTGCCAGCAGTTTAGCCGGCCTAGCGAAAAACAATGAGCAGTTCTTC
TRBD1	TRBJ2-4	TRBV20-1	-	CSAIPGQGARRAKNIQYF	TGCAGTGCCATTCCGGGACAGGGGGCGCGGAGGGCCAAAAACATTCAGTACTTC
TRBD2	TRBJ2-5	TRBV5-6	few	CASSSHTSGRGETQYF	TGTGCCAGCAGCTCTCATACTAGCGGGAGAGGGGAGACCCAGTACTTC
TRBD1	TRBJ1-1	TRBV11-2	many	CASSADRDLLEAFF	TGTGCCAGCAGCGCGGACAGGGACCTGCTTGAAGCTTTCTTT
TRBD2	TRBJ2-7	TRBV2	-	CASSEGLAGGLEQYF	TGTGCCAGCAGTGAAGGACTAGCGGGAGGGCTTGAGCAGTACTTC
TRBD1	TRBJ2-7	TRBV30	many	CAWSVPSTGIKQYF	TGTGCCTGGAGTGTCCCATCGACAGGGATTAAGCAGTACTTC
-	TRBJ2-5	TRBV12-3/TRBV12-4	many	CASSLGSDSQETQYF	TGTGCCAGCAGTTTAGGGTCGGATAGCCAAGAGACCCAGTACTTC